This TCR beta chain was observed in a study of blood T cells in healthy people across ages. Study-wide points: Among long-lived donors, naive CD4+ cells were more numerous and diversity higher than in aged donors. Unsorted PBMC input precluded a conclusive naive versus antigen-experienced comparison.

The CDR3 runs 17 residues. Germline-derived CDR1 and CDR2 are SGHVS and FQNEAQ. V gave up 2 bases and J gave up 9 bases; unmatched junction bases: 7. The table lists this clonotype with a few counts. What it binds is not known. A much larger clone lies a single base off, so this may be a read error. With a J-beta primer mix and a sample-barcoded 5' primer, a second PCR ran 7 to 11 cycles. MiXCR, applied by TCRdb to the 5' RACE reads, yields one record per CDR3 protein. The data contain around 1,500,000 distinct CDR3 sequences, 28% of them seen just once; the ten biggest clones take up less than 9.5%. Total RNA was isolated from each sample in quantities of at least 5 micrograms.

The source of this sequence is a woman aged 25-40 years in good health. The rearrangement uses TRBV7-8 and TRBJ2-1; 16 bases align to TRBD2. Sequences were obtained from blood. CDR3 protein: CASSLRLGTSGRGEQFF. The CDR3 DNA sequence: TGTGCCAGCAGCTTAAGACTTGGGACTAGCGGGAGGGGTGAGCAGTTCTTC. Complete variable domain (other parts from reference TRBV7-8 and TRBJ2-1): GAGVSQSPRYKVAKRGQDVALRCDPISGHVSLFWYQQALGQGPEFLTYFQNEAQLDKSGLPSDRFFAERPEGSVSTLKIQRTQQEDSAVYLCASSLRLGTSGRGEQFFGPGTRLTVL.